These T cell receptor beta chains were read from a single sample in a study of T cell changes during pregnancy in multiple sclerosis. Libraries were prepared by immunoSEQ multiplex PCR; TCRdb keeps only in-frame clonotypes and omits some of them. Here the sample spans about 58,000 clones, 93% being singletons. The specimen comprised CD8+ T cells from peripheral blood mononuclear cells, sampled in the second trimester of pregnancy. These receptor sequences come from a female donor with multiple sclerosis, enrolled in a pregnancy study. Both conserved end residues are trimmed from each CDR3.

V gene	CDR3 protein
TRBV2	ASSRDSYQPQH
TRBV2	ASSARGDTQY
TRBV27	ASSSRDTLNTEAF
TRBV7-9	ASSGGLAGTPYNEQF
TRBV7-2	ASSLSGSSGNTIY
TRBV23-1	ASSQPIQGRDSPLH
TRBV7-2	ASSPNGRRGSSYNSPLH
TRBV6-6	ASSYQNTEAF
TRBV7-9	ASSPRTGLYEQY
TRBV27	ASSKAGWNTGELF
TRBV6-6	ASTASGGDTDTQY
TRBV7-9	ASSVTRTEAF
TRBV5-4	ASSFLSGETQY
TRBV19	ASSKGLADNEQF
TRBV10-3	AISGGGGNSPLH
TRBV7-9	ASSPRDNANTEAF
TRBV5-4	ASSLFSDSPLH
TRBV13	ASSWGTGVGTEAF
TRBV14	ASSQAGGHLLDTQY
TRBV4-2	ASSLGLITEAF
TRBV7-9	ASSPVTSGSRYNEQF
TRBV5-4	ASSLTRDRGYYGYT
TRBV2	ASSELAGGSYNEQF
TRBV11-2	ASSQPRGGLPHEQY
TRBV21-1	ASSKLDRVCGNTEAF
TRBV2	ASRVGQGGSGELF
TRBV11-2	ASSLTNNFLGDEQF
TRBV6-5	ASLGSSGGIYEQY
TRBV7-9	ASSSSRLAANTGELF
TRBV9	ASSVGDTGGGRGETQY
TRBV28	ASSPDRVGIRYEQY
TRBV29-1	SVEDYQTGYNEQF
TRBV5-5	ASSISRAPYNEQF
TRBV28	ASSGTGGLETQY
TRBV7-8	ASSRRDYQETQY
TRBV6-1	ASGFGLAGNEQF